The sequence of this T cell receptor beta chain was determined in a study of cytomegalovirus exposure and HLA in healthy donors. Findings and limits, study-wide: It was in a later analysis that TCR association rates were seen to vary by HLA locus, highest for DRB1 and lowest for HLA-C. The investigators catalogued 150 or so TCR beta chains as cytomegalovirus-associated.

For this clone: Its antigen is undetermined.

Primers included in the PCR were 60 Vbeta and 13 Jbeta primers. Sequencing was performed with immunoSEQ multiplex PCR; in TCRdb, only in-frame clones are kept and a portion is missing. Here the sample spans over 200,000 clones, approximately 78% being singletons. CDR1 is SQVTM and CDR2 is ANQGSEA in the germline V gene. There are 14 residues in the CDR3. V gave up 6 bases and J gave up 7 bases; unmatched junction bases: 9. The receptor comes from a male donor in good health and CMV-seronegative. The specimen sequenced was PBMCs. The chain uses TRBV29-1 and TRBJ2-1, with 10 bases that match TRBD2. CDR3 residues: CSVVASGSLNEQFF. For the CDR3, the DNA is TGCAGCGTCGTGGCTAGCGGGAGTTTGAATGAGCAGTTCTTC.